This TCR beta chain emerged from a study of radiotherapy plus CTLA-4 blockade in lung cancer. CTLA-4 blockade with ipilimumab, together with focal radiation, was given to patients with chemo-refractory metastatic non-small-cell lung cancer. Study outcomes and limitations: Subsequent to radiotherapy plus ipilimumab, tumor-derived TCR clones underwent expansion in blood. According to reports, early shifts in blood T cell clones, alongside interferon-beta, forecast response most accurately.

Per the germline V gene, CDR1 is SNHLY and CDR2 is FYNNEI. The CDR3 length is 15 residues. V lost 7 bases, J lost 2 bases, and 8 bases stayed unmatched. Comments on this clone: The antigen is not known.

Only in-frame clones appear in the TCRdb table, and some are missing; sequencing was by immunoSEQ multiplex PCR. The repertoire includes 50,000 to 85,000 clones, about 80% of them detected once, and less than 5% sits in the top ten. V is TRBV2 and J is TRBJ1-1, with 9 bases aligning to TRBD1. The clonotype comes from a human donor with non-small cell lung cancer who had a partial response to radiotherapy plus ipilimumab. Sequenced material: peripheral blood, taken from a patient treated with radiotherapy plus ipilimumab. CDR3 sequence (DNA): TGTGCCAGCACCCGGGAACAGGGGGCAAACACTGAAGCTTTCTTT. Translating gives CASTREQGANTEAFF.